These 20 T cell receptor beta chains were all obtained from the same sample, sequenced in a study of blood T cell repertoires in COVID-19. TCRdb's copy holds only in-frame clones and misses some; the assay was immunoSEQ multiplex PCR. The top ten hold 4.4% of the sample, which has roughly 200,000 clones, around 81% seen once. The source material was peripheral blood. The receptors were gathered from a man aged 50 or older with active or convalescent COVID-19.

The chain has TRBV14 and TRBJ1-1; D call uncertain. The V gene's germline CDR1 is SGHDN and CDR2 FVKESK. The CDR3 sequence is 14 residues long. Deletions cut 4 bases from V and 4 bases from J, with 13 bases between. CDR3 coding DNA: TGTGCCAGCAGCCCCTATGAGCGGGTCACTGAAGCTTTCTTT. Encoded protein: CASSPYERVTEAFF.

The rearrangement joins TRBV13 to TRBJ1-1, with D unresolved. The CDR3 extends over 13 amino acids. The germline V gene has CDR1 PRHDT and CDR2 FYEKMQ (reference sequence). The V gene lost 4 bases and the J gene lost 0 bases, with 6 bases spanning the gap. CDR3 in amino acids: CASSSNMNTEAFF. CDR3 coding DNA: TGTGCCAGCAGCTCAAACATGAACACTGAAGCTTTCTTT.

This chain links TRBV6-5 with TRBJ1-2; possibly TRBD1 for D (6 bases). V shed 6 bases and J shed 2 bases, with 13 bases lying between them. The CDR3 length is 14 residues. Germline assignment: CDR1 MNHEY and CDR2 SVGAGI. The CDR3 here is CASSNRVANYGYTF. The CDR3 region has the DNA TGTGCCAGCAGCAACAGGGTTGCGAACTATGGCTACACCTTC.

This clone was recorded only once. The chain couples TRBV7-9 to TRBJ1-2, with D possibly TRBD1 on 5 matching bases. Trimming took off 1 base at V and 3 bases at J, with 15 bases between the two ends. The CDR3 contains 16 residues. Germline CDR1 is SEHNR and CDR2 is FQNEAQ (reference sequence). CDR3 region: CASSLGLPGGDYGYTF. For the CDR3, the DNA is TGTGCCAGCAGCTTAGGGCTCCCGGGGGGAGACTATGGCTACACCTTC.

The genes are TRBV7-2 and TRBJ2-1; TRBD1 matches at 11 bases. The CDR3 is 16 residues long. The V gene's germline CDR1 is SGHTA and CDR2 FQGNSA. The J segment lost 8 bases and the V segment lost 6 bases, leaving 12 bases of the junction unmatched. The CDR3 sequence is CASRSRGQGVSDEQFF. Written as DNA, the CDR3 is TGTGCCAGCAGGTCGCGGGGACAGGGGGTGTCCGATGAGCAGTTCTTC.

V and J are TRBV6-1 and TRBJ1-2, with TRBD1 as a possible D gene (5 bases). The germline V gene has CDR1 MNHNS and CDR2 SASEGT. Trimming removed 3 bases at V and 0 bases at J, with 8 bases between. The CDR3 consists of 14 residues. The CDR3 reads CASSEGGANYGYTF. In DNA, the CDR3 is TGTGCCAGCAGTGAGGGGGGAGCTAACTATGGCTACACCTTC.

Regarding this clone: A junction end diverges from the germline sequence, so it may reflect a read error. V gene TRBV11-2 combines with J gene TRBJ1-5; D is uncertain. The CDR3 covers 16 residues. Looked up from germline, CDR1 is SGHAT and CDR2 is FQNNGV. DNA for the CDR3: TGTGCCAGCAGCCTAGACGGACTGAATAGCAATCAGCCCCAGCATTTT. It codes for CASSLDGLNSNQPQHF.

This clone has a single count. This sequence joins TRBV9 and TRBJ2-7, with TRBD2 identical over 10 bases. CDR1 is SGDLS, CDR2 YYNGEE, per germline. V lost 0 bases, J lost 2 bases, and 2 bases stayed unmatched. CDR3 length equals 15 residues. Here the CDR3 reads CASSVELAGPYEQYF. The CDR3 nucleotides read TGTGCCAGCAGCGTAGAACTAGCGGGACCCTACGAGCAGTACTTC.

The CDR3 coding sequence is TGTGCCAGCAGCCATGCCCATAATTCGGGACTTTTATACGGCTACACCTTC. Its translation: CASSHAHNSGLLYGYTF. The chain links TRBV14 to TRBJ1-2, with D possibly TRBD1 on 5 matching bases. The CDR3 consists of 17 residues. The germline V gene encodes CDR1 SGHDN and CDR2 FVKESK. Trimming pared 3 bases from V and 8 bases from J, leaving 25 bases between.

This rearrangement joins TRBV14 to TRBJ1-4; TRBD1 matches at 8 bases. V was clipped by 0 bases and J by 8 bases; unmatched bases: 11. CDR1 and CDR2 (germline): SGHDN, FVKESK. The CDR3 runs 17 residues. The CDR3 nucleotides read TGTGCCAGCAGCCAAGAAGGGGGGCGGACAGGGACGGAAAAACTGTTTTTT. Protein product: CASSQEGGRTGTEKLFF.

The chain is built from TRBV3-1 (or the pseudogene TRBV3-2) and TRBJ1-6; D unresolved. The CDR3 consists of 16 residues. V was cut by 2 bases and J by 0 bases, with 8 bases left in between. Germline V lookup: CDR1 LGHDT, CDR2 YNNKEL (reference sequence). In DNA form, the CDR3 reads TGTGCCAGCAGCCAATTTCTTAGCTCCTATAATTCACCCCTCCACTTT. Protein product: CASSQFLSSYNSPLHF.

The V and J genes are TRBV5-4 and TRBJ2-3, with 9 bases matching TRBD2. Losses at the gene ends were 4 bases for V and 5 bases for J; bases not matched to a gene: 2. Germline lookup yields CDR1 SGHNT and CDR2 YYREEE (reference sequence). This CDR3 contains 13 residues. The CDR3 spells CASSQAGGDTQYF. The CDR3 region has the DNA TGTGCCAGCAGCCAAGCGGGGGGAGATACGCAGTATTTT.

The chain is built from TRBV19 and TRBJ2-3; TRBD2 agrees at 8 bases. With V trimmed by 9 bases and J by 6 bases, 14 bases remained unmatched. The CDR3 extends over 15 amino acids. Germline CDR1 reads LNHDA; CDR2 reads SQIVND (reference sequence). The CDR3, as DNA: TGTGCCAGCCTACGGCGGGGGGATAAGGTGGATACGCAGTATTTT. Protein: CASLRRGDKVDTQYF.

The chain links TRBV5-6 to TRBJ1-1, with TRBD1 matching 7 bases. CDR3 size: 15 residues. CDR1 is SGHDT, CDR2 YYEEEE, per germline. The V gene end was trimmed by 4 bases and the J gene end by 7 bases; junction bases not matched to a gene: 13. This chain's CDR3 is CASSQTGQLAYEAFF. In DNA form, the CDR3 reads TGTGCCAGCAGCCAGACGGGACAGCTCGCCTATGAAGCTTTCTTT. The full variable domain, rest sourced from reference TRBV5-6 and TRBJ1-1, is DAGVTQSPTHLIKTRGQQVTLRCSPKSGHDTVSWYQQALGQGPQFIFQYYEEEERQRGNFPDRFSGHQFPNYSSELNVNALLLGDSALYLCASSQTGQLAYEAFFGQGTRLTVV.

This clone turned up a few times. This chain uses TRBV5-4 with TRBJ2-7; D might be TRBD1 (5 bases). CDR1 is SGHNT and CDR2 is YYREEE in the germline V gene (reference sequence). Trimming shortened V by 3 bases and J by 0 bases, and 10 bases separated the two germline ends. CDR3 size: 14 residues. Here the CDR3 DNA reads TGTGCCAGCAGCTGGGGTCAGGGCTCCTACGAGCAGTACTTC. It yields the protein CASSWGQGSYEQYF.

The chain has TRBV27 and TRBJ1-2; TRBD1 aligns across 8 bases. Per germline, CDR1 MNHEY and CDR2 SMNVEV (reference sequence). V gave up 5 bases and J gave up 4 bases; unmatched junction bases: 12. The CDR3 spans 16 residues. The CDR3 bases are TGTGCCAGCAGTCCAGGGGGCGCGATGCGTGGCTATGGCTACACCTTC. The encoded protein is CASSPGGAMRGYGYTF.

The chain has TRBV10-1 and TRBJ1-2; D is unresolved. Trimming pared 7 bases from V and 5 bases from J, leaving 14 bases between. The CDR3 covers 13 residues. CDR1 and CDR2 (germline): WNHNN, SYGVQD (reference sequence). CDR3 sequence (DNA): TGCGCCAGCAAGAAGTTTTCCAGGTATGGCTACACCTTC. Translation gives CASKKFSRYGYTF.

The CDR3 protein is CASSFRTEETQYF. CDR3 nucleotides: TGTGCCAGCAGCTTCCGGACAGAAGAGACCCAGTACTTC. The V and J genes are TRBV7-2 and TRBJ2-5; D may be TRBD1 (6 bases). Trimming left V 3 bases short and J 3 bases short, with 8 bases between. Germline CDR1 and CDR2: SGHTA and FQGNSA. The CDR3 length is 13 residues.

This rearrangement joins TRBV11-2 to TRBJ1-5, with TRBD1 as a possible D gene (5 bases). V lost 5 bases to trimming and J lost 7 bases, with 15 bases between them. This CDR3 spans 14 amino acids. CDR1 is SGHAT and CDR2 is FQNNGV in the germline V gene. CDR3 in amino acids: CASSPRGTGQPQHF. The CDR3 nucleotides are TGTGCCAGCAGCCCCCGGGGGACGGGGCAGCCCCAGCATTTT.

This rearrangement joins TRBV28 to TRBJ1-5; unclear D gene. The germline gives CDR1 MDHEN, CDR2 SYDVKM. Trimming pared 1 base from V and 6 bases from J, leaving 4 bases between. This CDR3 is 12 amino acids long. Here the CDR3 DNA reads TGTGCCAGCAGTTTATCGGTTCAGCCCCAGCATTTT. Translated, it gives CASSLSVQPQHF. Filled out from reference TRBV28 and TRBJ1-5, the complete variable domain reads DVKVTQSSRYLVKRTGEKVFLECVQDMDHENMFWYRQDPGLGLRLIYFSYDVKMKEKGDIPEGYSVSREKKERFSLILESASTNQTSMYLCASSLSVQPQHFGDGTRLSIL.